The clone carrying this TCR beta chain was counted between two and nine times. Its antigen is as yet unknown. Looked up from germline, CDR1 is SGHTA and CDR2 is FQGNSA. V gave up 5 bases and J gave up 6 bases, with 11 bases separating them. The CDR3 is made up of 13 amino acids. This specimen belongs to a study of vaccination and CD4 T cells after COVID-19. Oncomine TCR Beta short-read sequencing was applied to DNA from cultured CD4+ T cells. Genomic DNA extraction was carried out from cultured CD4+ T cells. MiXCR, applied by TCRdb to the PCR reads, yields one record per CDR3 protein. This table has about 7,400 distinct CDR3 sequences, 60% to 70% appearing once. Treatment given: roughly 10-day PBMC culture with coronavirus spike peptide pools or control peptides (ViraFEST assay).

This rearrangement joins TRBV7-2 to TRBJ1-5; a possible D gene is TRBD1 (6 bases). The material sequenced was CD4+ T cells from blood, cultured in vitro. This receptor was obtained from a human donor who had recovered from COVID-19. CDR3 DNA: TGTGCCAGCAGCCCGAGGGGGTTTCAGCCCCAGCATTTT. Translation: CASSPRGFQPQHF.